The 16 T cell receptor beta chains given below trace back to one sample, sequenced in a study of blood T cells in healthy people across ages. Primed by a sample-barcoded 5' primer and a J-beta primer mix, a second PCR proceeded for 7 to 11 cycles. One entry per CDR3 protein results from TCRdb running MiXCR on the 5' RACE reads. The table records some 1.4 million distinct CDR3 sequences, approximately 40% of them present only once. Material for sequencing was blood. These receptors originate from a woman aged 18-35 years in good health.

This rearrangement joins TRBV20-1 to TRBJ2-1, with D unresolved. Germline-derived CDR1 and CDR2 are DFQATT and SNEGSKA (reference sequence). CDR3 length equals 13 residues. V was clipped by 3 bases and J by 7 bases, with 13 bases between them. The CDR3 nucleotides read TGCAGTGCTAGTTCAGAAACGGTAAATGAGCAGTTCTTC. Translated, it gives CSASSETVNEQFF.

The chain couples TRBV5-6 to TRBJ1-2; maybe TRBD1 (5 bases). Germline loops: CDR1 SGHDT, CDR2 YYEEEE. This CDR3 spans 14 amino acids. V gave up 6 bases and J gave up 3 bases, with 15 bases separating them. Here the CDR3 reads CASTLIGQDYGYTF. DNA for the CDR3: TGTGCCAGCACCCTCATAGGACAAGACTATGGCTACACCTTC.

This clonotype was detected a few times. The V call is TRBV7-9, the J call TRBJ2-4; possible D gene TRBD2, 6 bases. CDR1 is SEHNR, CDR2 FQNEAQ, per germline (reference sequence). The CDR3 spans 16 residues. V was trimmed by 2 bases and J by 3 bases, leaving 14 bases between them. CDR3 loop: CASSLYASADKNIQYF. In nucleotides, the CDR3 is TGTGCCAGCAGCTTATACGCTAGCGCAGACAAAAACATTCAGTACTTC.

The gene calls are TRBV18 and TRBJ2-7; D is uncertain. The germline V gene has CDR1 KGHSH and CDR2 LQKENI. The CDR3 length is 13 residues. V lost 2 bases and J lost 3, with 8 bases in between. The CDR3 DNA sequence: TGTGCCAGCTCACCAGGATCCCACTACGAGCAGTACTTC. Amino acid sequence: CASSPGSHYEQYF.

Only a few counts were recorded for this clonotype. The rearrangement uses TRBV5-6 and TRBJ1-2; the D gene is possibly TRBD1 (5 bases). Deletions cut 2 bases from V and 5 bases from J, with 16 bases between. Per germline, CDR1 SGHDT and CDR2 YYEEEE. This CDR3 has 15 amino acids. CDR3 nucleotides: TGTGCCAGCAGCTTAGGACACTCAGCCCCGTATGGCTACACCTTC. Translated, it gives CASSLGHSAPYGYTF. The full variable domain, completed using reference TRBV5-6 and TRBJ1-2, is DAGVTQSPTHLIKTRGQQVTLRCSPKSGHDTVSWYQQALGQGPQFIFQYYEEEERQRGNFPDRFSGHQFPNYSSELNVNALLLGDSALYLCASSLGHSAPYGYTFGSGTRLTVV.

The chain has TRBV9 and TRBJ2-1, with 9 bases identical to TRBD2. The CDR3 covers 17 residues. Germline V gene data show CDR1 as SGDLS and CDR2 as YYNGEE. Trimming at V came to 4 bases and at J to 5 bases, leaving 13 bases not matched to a gene. CDR3 in amino acids: CASSPRASGVGNNEQFF. The DNA for the CDR3 is TGTGCCAGCAGCCCACGGGCTAGCGGGGTCGGTAACAATGAGCAGTTCTTC.

CDR3 sequence (DNA): TGCAGTGCTAGAGATCTTGCATCTCACGAGCAGTACTTC. It specifies CSARDLASHEQYF. The chain couples TRBV20-1 to TRBJ2-7; D unresolved. V lost 0 bases to trimming and J lost 5 bases, with 11 bases between them. The CDR3 spans 13 residues. The germline V gene has CDR1 DFQATT and CDR2 SNEGSKA (reference sequence).

CDR3 sequence: CSAHPLAGLSYNEQFF. The CDR3 DNA reads as TGCAGTGCCCATCCACTAGCGGGACTTTCCTACAATGAGCAGTTCTTC. The chain couples TRBV20-1 to TRBJ2-1, with TRBD2 matching 10 bases. This CDR3 is built from 16 residues. CDR1 is DFQATT and CDR2 is SNEGSKA in the germline V gene (reference sequence). V dropped 6 bases and J dropped 1; count of bases not matched to a gene: 9.

The genes are TRBV24-1 and TRBJ2-1, with TRBD2 matching over 11 bases. The CDR3 is 17 residues long. Looked up from germline, CDR1 is KGHDR and CDR2 is SFDVKD. V dropped 5 bases and J dropped 1; count of bases not matched to a gene: 6. CDR3 sequence reads: CATSGPTSGKSYNEQFF. The CDR3 bases are TGTGCCACCAGTGGTCCGACTAGCGGGAAATCCTACAATGAGCAGTTCTTC.

The table lists this clonotype with a few counts. The chain employs TRBV20-1 and TRBJ2-7, with 11 positions matching TRBD2. This CDR3 contains 15 residues. Germline V gene data show CDR1 as DFQATT and CDR2 as SNEGSKA (reference sequence). J was trimmed by 2 bases and V by 6 bases; bases with no gene match: 9. This CDR3 reads CSAKTTSGGTYEQYF. DNA of the CDR3: TGCAGTGCCAAGACTACTAGCGGGGGAACCTACGAGCAGTACTTC.

The chain carries TRBV4-1 and TRBJ2-6; D not certain. Between the trimmed V and J ends, which lost 1 base and 1 base, there was a span of 8 bases. CDR3 size: 16 residues. Germline assignment: CDR1 MGHRA and CDR2 YSYEKL. The DNA of the CDR3 is TGCGCCAGCAGCCAAGGACCGCTTTCTGGGGCCAACGTCCTGACTTTC. Translation gives CASSQGPLSGANVLTF.

The V and J genes are TRBV7-8 and TRBJ2-5; 12 nucleotides align to TRBD2. Germline CDR1 is SGHVS and CDR2 is FQNEAQ. V shed 5 bases, J shed 0 bases, and the junction held 13 bases outside the gene matches. The CDR3 is 19 residues long. For the CDR3, the DNA is TGTGCCAGCAGCGAACGACTAGCGGGGGCCACCCGCTACCAAGAGACCCAGTACTTC. Its translation is CASSERLAGATRYQETQYF. The variable domain in full, completed from reference TRBV7-8 and TRBJ2-5, reads GAGVSQSPRYKVAKRGQDVALRCDPISGHVSLFWYQQALGQGPEFLTYFQNEAQLDKSGLPSDRFFAERPEGSVSTLKIQRTQQEDSAVYLCASSERLAGATRYQETQYFGPGTRLLVL.

This chain uses TRBV6-5 with TRBJ2-7; tentatively, D is TRBD1 (6 bases). Germline V CDR1 and CDR2: MNHEY, SVGAGI. Trimming removed 8 bases at V and 6 bases at J, with 17 bases between. CDR3 length: 13 residues. The CDR3 DNA sequence: TGTGCCAGCGGCGGCAGGGGAATCGGCGAGCAGTACTTC. This codes for CASGGRGIGEQYF.

The V and J genes are TRBV3-1 and TRBJ2-1, with unresolved D. The CDR3 contains 16 residues. V was pared by 0 bases and J by 6 bases, with 15 bases between. Germline CDR1 LGHDT, CDR2 YNNKEL (reference sequence). The DNA of the CDR3 is TGTGCCAGCAGCCAAGATCCTGCAAGCTCGGGCAATGAGCAGTTCTTC. Protein: CASSQDPASSGNEQFF.

The chain recombines TRBV14 with TRBJ1-2; D may be TRBD1 (5 bases). Germline V gene data show CDR1 as SGHDN and CDR2 as FVKESK. V was trimmed by 1 base and J by 8 bases, leaving 11 bases between them. The CDR3 consists of 13 residues. The CDR3 sequence is CASSQGGGDGYTF. The DNA for the CDR3 is TGTGCCAGCAGCCAAGGAGGCGGGGACGGCTACACCTTC.

The chain uses TRBV4-1 and TRBJ2-5; D uncertain. The V and J ends lost 1 base and 4 bases respectively, with 7 bases between them. The CDR3 has 13 amino acids. Germline assignment: CDR1 MGHRA and CDR2 YSYEKL. The CDR3: CASSQADRETQYF. The CDR3 coding sequence is TGCGCCAGCAGCCAAGCTGACCGAGAGACCCAGTACTTC.